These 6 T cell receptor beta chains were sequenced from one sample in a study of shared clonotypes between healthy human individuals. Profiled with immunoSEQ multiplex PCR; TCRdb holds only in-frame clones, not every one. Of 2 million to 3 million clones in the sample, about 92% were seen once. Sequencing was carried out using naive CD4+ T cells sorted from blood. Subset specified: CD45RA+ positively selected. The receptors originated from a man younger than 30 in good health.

CDR3 residues: CASSPRTSGGSAQYF. Here the CDR3 DNA reads TGTGCCAGCAGTCCTCGGACTAGCGGGGGTAGCGCCCAGTACTTC. The rearrangement uses TRBV2 and TRBJ2-5, with 13 bases aligning to TRBD2. This CDR3 spans 15 amino acids. J was trimmed by 9 bases and V by 5 bases; bases with no gene match: 9. Germline V gene sequence: CDR1 SNHLY, CDR2 FYNNEI.

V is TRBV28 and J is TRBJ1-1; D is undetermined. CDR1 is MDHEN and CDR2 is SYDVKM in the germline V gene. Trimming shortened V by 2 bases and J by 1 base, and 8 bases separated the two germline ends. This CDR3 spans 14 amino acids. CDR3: CASSLLTTNTEAFF. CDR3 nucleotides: TGTGCCAGCAGTTTACTGACAACGAACACTGAAGCTTTCTTT.

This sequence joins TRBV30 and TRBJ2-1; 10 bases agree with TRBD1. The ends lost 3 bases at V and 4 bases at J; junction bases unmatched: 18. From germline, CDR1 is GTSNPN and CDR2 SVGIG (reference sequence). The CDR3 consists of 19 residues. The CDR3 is CAWSAGQGDGGLHYNEQFF. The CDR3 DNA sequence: TGTGCCTGGAGCGCAGGACAGGGGGACGGCGGGTTGCATTACAATGAGCAGTTCTTC.

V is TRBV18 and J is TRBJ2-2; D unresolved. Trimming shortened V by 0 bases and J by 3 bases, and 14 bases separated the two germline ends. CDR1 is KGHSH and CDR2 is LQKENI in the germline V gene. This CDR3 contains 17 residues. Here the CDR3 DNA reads TGTGCCAGCTCACCACCGGGCAGCCCCTTGGACACCGGGGAGCTGTTTTTT. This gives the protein CASSPPGSPLDTGELFF.

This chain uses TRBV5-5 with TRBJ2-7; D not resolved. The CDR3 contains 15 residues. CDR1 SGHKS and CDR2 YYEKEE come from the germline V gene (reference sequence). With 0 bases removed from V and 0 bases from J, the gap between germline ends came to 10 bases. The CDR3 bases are TGTGCCAGCAGCTTGGTTCCTGCCAGCTCCTACGAGCAGTACTTC. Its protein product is CASSLVPASSYEQYF.

CDR3 protein: CAISALAGGRTDTQYF. The CDR3 bases are TGTGCCATCAGTGCTCTCGCGGGGGGACGCACAGATACGCAGTATTTT. This chain links TRBV10-3 with TRBJ2-3, with 8 bases fitting TRBD2. CDR1 is ENHRY and CDR2 is SYGVKD in the germline V gene. CDR3 length: 16 residues. The junction had 7 bases not matched to a gene; V was cut back by 4 bases and J by 1 base.